This passage covers 13 T cell receptor beta chains from one sample sequenced in a study of blood T cell repertoires in COVID-19. Here immunoSEQ multiplex PCR was the method, and the copy in TCRdb shows in-frame clones only, minus some. Here the sample spans roughly 500,000 clones, 80% to 90% being singletons. Material for sequencing was peripheral blood. The receptors stem from a human donor in a cohort sampled during active COVID-19.

In its sample, this clone was seen a few times. This chain joins TRBV7-2 and TRBJ1-4; the D gene is possibly TRBD1 (6 bases). Germline values: CDR1 SGHTA, CDR2 FQGNSA. The V end was cut by 1 base, the J end by 2 bases, with 11 bases between. The CDR3 has 16 residues. CDR3: CASSLGQVLTNEKLFF. The CDR3 bases are TGTGCCAGCAGCTTAGGACAGGTCCTCACTAATGAAAAACTGTTTTTT. The entire variable domain, with the rest obtained from reference TRBV7-2 and TRBJ1-4, is as follows: GAGVSQSPSNKVTEKGKDVELRCDPISGHTALYWYRQSLGQGLEFLIYFQGNSAPDKSGLPSDRFSAERTGGSVSTLTIQRTQQEDSAVYLCASSLGQVLTNEKLFFGSGTQLSVL.

A single count supports this clone. The chain joins TRBV19 to TRBJ1-1; 9 nucleotides align to TRBD1. CDR1 LNHDA and CDR2 SQIVND come from the germline V gene (reference sequence). J was trimmed by 0 bases and V by 7 bases; bases with no gene match: 6. There are 15 residues in the CDR3. CDR3 nucleotide sequence: TGTGCCAGTACCGGGACAGGGTCCATGAACACTGAAGCTTTCTTT. Encoded protein: CASTGTGSMNTEAFF.

The rearrangement uses TRBV9 and TRBJ2-7; possibly TRBD1 for D (6 bases). The germline gives CDR1 SGDLS, CDR2 YYNGEE. The ends were cut back, 4 bases at V and 0 bases at J, with 8 bases in the middle. This CDR3 comprises 13 residues. CDR3 residues: CASSPDSSYEQYF. CDR3 in DNA: TGTGCCAGCAGCCCGGACAGCTCCTACGAGCAGTACTTC.

The V and J genes are TRBV18 and TRBJ2-1, with TRBD1 matching 9 bases. Germline assignment: CDR1 KGHSH and CDR2 LQKENI. This CDR3 spans 14 amino acids. The V segment lost 5 bases and the J segment 6 bases; nucleotides outside the gene matches: 5. CDR3 nucleotide sequence: TGTGCCAGCTCAATAGGGACAGGGCCCAATGAGCAGTTCTTC. Protein: CASSIGTGPNEQFF.

The genes are TRBV23-1 and TRBJ2-7, with 7 positions matching TRBD2. TRBV23-1 has ORF status, its function being uncertain. Germline trimming cut 2 bases from V and 5 bases from J; bases unmatched to any gene: 0. This CDR3 has 12 residues. The CDR3: CASSQRGDEQYF. In nucleotides, the CDR3 is TGCGCCAGCAGTCAACGGGGGGACGAGCAGTACTTC.

The chain couples TRBV7-9 to TRBJ1-2; 7 positions agree with TRBD1. With 5 bases clipped from V and 8 bases from J, the junction kept 5 bases outside the gene matches. Germline V gives CDR1 SEHNR, CDR2 FQNEAQ (reference sequence). This CDR3 is built from 12 residues. The CDR3 loop is CASSLPDRGYTF. DNA for the CDR3: TGTGCCAGCAGCCTCCCGGACAGGGGCTACACCTTC.

The chain carries TRBV5-1 and TRBJ2-1; D perhaps matches TRBD1 (6 bases). With 0 bases removed from V and 8 bases from J, the gap between germline ends came to 15 bases. CDR3 length: 15 residues. The germline V gene has CDR1 SGHRS and CDR2 YFSETQ. The CDR3 DNA is TGCGCCAGCAGCTTGGCAGGGGCTAGCCCCGATGAGCAGTTCTTC. This translates into CASSLAGASPDEQFF.

This clone was observed a single time. This chain connects TRBV3-1 (or the pseudogene TRBV3-2) to TRBJ2-6; D is possibly TRBD2 (5 bases). V was cut by 8 bases and J by 0 bases, with 8 bases left in between. The length of the CDR3 is 14 residues. Per germline, CDR1 LGHDT and CDR2 YNNKEL (reference sequence). The CDR3 protein is CASGDYSGANVLTF. The DNA for the CDR3 is TGTGCCAGCGGTGACTACTCTGGGGCCAACGTCCTGACTTTC.

CDR3 DNA: TGTGCCCTCGTCCCGGGACAGTATAATTCACCCCTCCACTTT. Protein sequence: CALVPGQYNSPLHF. The chain uses TRBV30 and TRBJ1-6; TRBD1 matches 7 bases. CDR1 GTSNPN and CDR2 SVGIG come from the germline V gene (reference sequence). Losses at the gene ends were 8 bases for V and 4 bases for J; bases not matched to a gene: 8. The CDR3 has 14 residues. Supplemented by reference TRBV30 and TRBJ1-6, the full variable domain reads SQTIHQWPATLVQPVGSPLSLECTVEGTSNPNLYWYRQAAGRGLQLLFYSVGIGQISSEVPQNLSASRPQDRQFILSSKKLLLSDSGFYLCALVPGQYNSPLHFGNGTRLTVT.

V gene TRBV18 combines with J gene TRBJ1-2, with 8 bases identical to TRBD1. CDR3 size: 13 residues. Trimming removed 6 bases from V and 4 bases from J; junction bases left unmatched: 4. CDR1 is KGHSH and CDR2 is LQKENI in the germline V gene. CDR3 amino acids: CASSLQGAYGYTF. CDR3 DNA: TGTGCCAGCTCCCTTCAGGGGGCCTATGGCTACACCTTC.

The rearrangement uses TRBV29-1 and TRBJ2-1, with TRBD1 as a possible D gene (5 bases). V was pared by 3 bases and J by 7 bases, with 16 bases between. Germline CDR1 and CDR2: SQVTM and ANQGSEA. This CDR3 has 14 amino acids. This CDR3 is CSVDGRGPSNEQFF. The DNA for the CDR3 is TGCAGCGTTGATGGTAGGGGTCCGAGTAATGAGCAGTTCTTC.

V usage is TRBV25-1 and J usage is TRBJ1-1; possibly TRBD1 for D (5 bases). CDR1 is MGHDK, CDR2 SYGVNS, per germline. V gave up 2 bases and J gave up 10 bases, with 17 bases separating them. The CDR3 consists of 14 residues. The CDR3 spells CASSEGDWAGGAFF. The DNA of the CDR3 is TGTGCCAGCAGTGAAGGGGACTGGGCCGGGGGAGCTTTCTTT.

The chain links TRBV7-9 to TRBJ2-3, with TRBD2 matching over 11 bases. The germline V gene encodes CDR1 SEHNR and CDR2 FQNEAQ (reference sequence). The V gene end was trimmed by 5 bases and the J gene end by 4 bases; junction bases not matched to a gene: 8. The CDR3 length is 16 residues. The CDR3 is CASSLVAGGPPDTQYF. CDR3 nucleotides: TGTGCCAGCAGCCTTGTAGCGGGAGGGCCCCCAGATACGCAGTATTTT.